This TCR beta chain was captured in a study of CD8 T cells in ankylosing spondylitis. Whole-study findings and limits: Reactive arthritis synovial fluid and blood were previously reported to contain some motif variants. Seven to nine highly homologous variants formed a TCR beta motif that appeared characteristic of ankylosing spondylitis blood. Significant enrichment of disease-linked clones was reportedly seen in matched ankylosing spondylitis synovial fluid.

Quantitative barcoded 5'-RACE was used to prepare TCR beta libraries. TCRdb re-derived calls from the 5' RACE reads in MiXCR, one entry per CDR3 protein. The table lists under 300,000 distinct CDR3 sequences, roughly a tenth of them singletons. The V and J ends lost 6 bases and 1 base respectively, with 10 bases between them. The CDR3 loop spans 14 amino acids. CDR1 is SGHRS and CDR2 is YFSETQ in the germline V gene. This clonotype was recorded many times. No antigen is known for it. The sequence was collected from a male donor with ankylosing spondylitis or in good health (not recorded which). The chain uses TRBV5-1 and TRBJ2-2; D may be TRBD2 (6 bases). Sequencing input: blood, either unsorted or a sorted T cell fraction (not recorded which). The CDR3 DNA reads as TGCGCCAGCAACAGCGGGTTGAACACCGGGGAGCTGTTTTTT. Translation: CASNSGLNTGELFF.